Below are 22 T cell receptor beta chains sequenced from a single sample in a study of early T cells in non-severe SARS-CoV-2 infection. In TCRdb, the 5' RACE reads were re-called with MiXCR into one record per CDR3 protein. The table shows tens of thousands of distinct CDR3 sequences, with approximately 12% occurring only once. The specimen sequenced was whole blood. Receptor source: an adult who was a healthcare worker with PCR-confirmed SARS-CoV-2 infection or an uninfected control (not recorded which).

This clonotype was detected a few times. The chain uses TRBV18 and TRBJ2-1; weak D call: TRBD2 (6 bases). CDR3 length: 17 residues. V was shortened by 4 bases and J by 0 bases, with 16 bases between the two germline ends. Germline V lookup: CDR1 KGHSH, CDR2 LQKENI. CDR3 DNA: TGTGCCAGCTCACGCCGCTCTAGCGCCGTCTCCTACAATGAGCAGTTCTTC. It encodes CASSRRSSAVSYNEQFF.

This clonotype was counted at least ten times. The chain joins TRBV12-3 or TRBV12-4 to TRBJ2-2, with unresolved D. Trimming pared 0 bases from V and 5 bases from J, leaving 13 bases between. The CDR3 runs 16 residues. CDR3 sequence (DNA): TGTGCCAGCAGTTTAGCCGGTAGTCGGCGTACCGGGGAGCTGTTTTTT. Its protein product is CASSLAGSRRTGELFF.

This clonotype was recorded a few times. The CDR3 region is CASRVGQFLSYEQYF. CDR3 nucleotide sequence: TGTGCCAGCCGAGTCGGGCAGTTCCTGTCCTACGAGCAGTACTTC. The genes are TRBV27 and TRBJ2-7, with D hard to call. The CDR3 has 15 amino acids. Trimming left V 8 bases short and J 1 base short, with 18 bases between. The germline V gene encodes CDR1 MNHEY and CDR2 SMNVEV (reference sequence).

V is TRBV6-5 and J is TRBJ1-1; 12 nucleotides align to TRBD1. The germline CDR1 and CDR2 sequences are MNHEY and SVGAGI. V dropped 0 bases and J dropped 1; count of bases not matched to a gene: 6. CDR3 size: 18 residues. The CDR3 spells CASSYSRDRGLWNTEAFF. CDR3 bases: TGTGCCAGCAGTTACTCGCGGGACAGGGGGCTTTGGAACACTGAAGCTTTCTTT.

As to this clonotype: Since a much larger clone is just one base distant, this may be a read error. The rearrangement uses TRBV24-1 and TRBJ2-1; the D is unclear. CDR3 length: 14 residues. Germline CDR1 reads KGHDR; CDR2 reads SFDVKD. The CDR3, as DNA: TGTGCCACCGGTGATTTGTCTGCCTACAATGAGCAGTTCTTC. Translation gives CATGDLSAYNEQFF.

This clonotype was detected only a few times. The chain is built from TRBV6-2 or TRBV6-3 and TRBJ1-5, with D perhaps matching TRBD1 (6 bases). The germline CDR1 and CDR2 sequences are MNHEY and SVGEGT. Trimming removed 7 bases at V and 1 base at J, with 20 bases between. This CDR3 spans 17 amino acids. The CDR3 here is CASTPLQGTLSNQPQHF. Written as DNA, the CDR3 is TGTGCCAGCACTCCATTACAGGGTACCCTAAGCAATCAGCCCCAGCATTTT.

J is TRBJ2-7 and V is TRBV7-2; 9 positions match TRBD1. V lost 3 bases, J lost 4 bases, and 7 bases stayed unmatched. This CDR3 spans 15 amino acids. CDR1 and CDR2 (germline): SGHTA, FQGNSA. Here the CDR3 DNA reads TGTGCCAGCAGCTTCACCGGGACAGGGCTGTACGAGCAGTACTTC. Translation gives CASSFTGTGLYEQYF.

This clonotype showed up just a few times. V usage is TRBV5-1 and J usage is TRBJ2-3; a weak D match, TRBD1 (6 bases). The CDR3 totals 14 residues. Germline-derived CDR1 and CDR2 are SGHRS and YFSETQ. Trimming stripped 2 bases from V and 5 bases from J, with 12 bases between. In DNA, the CDR3 is TGCGCCAGCAGCTTCCCCAGGGGCGAAGATACGCAGTATTTT. Its translation: CASSFPRGEDTQYF. The complete variable domain, with remaining parts taken from reference TRBV5-1 and TRBJ2-3, reads KAGVTQTPRYLIKTRGQQVTLSCSPISGHRSVSWYQQTPGQGLQFLFEYFSETQRNKGNFPGRFSGRQFSNSRSEMNVSTLELGDSALYLCASSFPRGEDTQYFGPGTRLTVL.

The gene calls are TRBV7-8 and TRBJ1-1, with D perhaps TRBD1 (6 bases). V lost 4 bases to trimming and J lost 3 bases, with 15 bases between them. This CDR3 region has 15 residues. Germline V gives CDR1 SGHVS, CDR2 FQNEAQ. For the CDR3, the DNA is TGTGCCAGCAGCTACGGCGGGGGGCGCTACACTGAAGCTTTCTTT. This translates into CASSYGGGRYTEAFF.

At least ten counts were recorded for this clonotype. This chain joins TRBV12-3 or TRBV12-4 and TRBJ1-5; TRBD1 is a possible D gene (5 bases). Trimming shortened V by 6 bases and J by 3 bases, and 12 bases separated the two germline ends. The CDR3 has 14 residues. This CDR3 is CASRGDGDNQPQHF. CDR3 sequence (DNA): TGTGCCAGCAGAGGGGACGGAGACAATCAGCCCCAGCATTTT.

The gene calls are TRBV5-5 and TRBJ2-3, with D possibly TRBD1 on 6 matching bases. This CDR3 comprises 14 residues. Trimming shortened V by 0 bases and J by 5 bases, and 10 bases separated the two germline ends. Germline V CDR1 and CDR2: SGHKS, YYEKEE (reference sequence). CDR3 residues: CASSLVAGEDTQYF. The DNA for the CDR3 is TGTGCCAGCAGCTTGGTGGCAGGGGAAGATACGCAGTATTTT.

This clonotype was seen more than once but under ten times. The chain recombines TRBV20-1 with TRBJ2-7, with 10 bases identical to TRBD1. The CDR3 runs 14 residues. V shed 7 bases, J shed 1 base, and the junction held 7 bases outside the gene matches. The germline V gene encodes CDR1 DFQATT and CDR2 SNEGSKA (reference sequence). The CDR3 DNA follows: TGCAGTGTTTCGACAGGGGGCTATTCCTACGAGCAGTACTTC. Residues: CSVSTGGYSYEQYF.

In this sample, this clonotype turned up once. Since a much larger clone is just one base distant, this may be a read error. The chain employs TRBV12-3 or TRBV12-4 and TRBJ1-1; D unresolved. CDR3 length equals 16 residues. V was cut by 3 bases and J by 4 bases, with 18 bases left in between. The chain's CDR3 is CASSLRVPGGSTEAFF. The CDR3 bases are TGTGCCAGCAGTTTGAGGGTTCCAGGCGGCTCCACTGAAGCTTTCTTT.

This clonotype came up many times. V is TRBV5-1 and J is TRBJ2-7; a possible D gene is TRBD1 (5 bases). The germline V gene encodes CDR1 SGHRS and CDR2 YFSETQ. The CDR3 length is 13 residues. Trimming stripped 5 bases from V and 1 base from J, with 10 bases between. The CDR3 nucleotides are TGCGCCAGCAGGCCTACAGGATCCTACGAGCAGTACTTC. This codes for CASRPTGSYEQYF. Full variable domain (rest looked up from reference TRBV5-1 and TRBJ2-7): KAGVTQTPRYLIKTRGQQVTLSCSPISGHRSVSWYQQTPGQGLQFLFEYFSETQRNKGNFPGRFSGRQFSNSRSEMNVSTLELGDSALYLCASRPTGSYEQYFGPGTRLTVT.

Only a few counts were recorded for this clonotype. This chain links TRBV4-1 with TRBJ2-7; 10 bases are shared with TRBD2. CDR3 length: 15 amino acids. The germline gives CDR1 MGHRA, CDR2 YSYEKL. The J segment lost 6 bases and the V segment lost 4 bases, leaving 9 bases of the junction unmatched. In nucleotides, the CDR3 is TGCGCCAGCAGCCCACGACTAGCGGGCTTTATCGAGCAGTACTTC. Protein product: CASSPRLAGFIEQYF.

This clonotype came up a few times. The rearrangement joins TRBV27 to TRBJ2-3; TRBD1 matches 7 bases. Germline V gene lookup returns CDR1 MNHEY and CDR2 SMNVEV (reference sequence). The CDR3 loop spans 13 amino acids. The junction had 6 bases not matched to a gene; V was cut back by 5 bases and J by 7 bases. The CDR3 region is CASSKQGMNTQYF. CDR3 nucleotides: TGTGCCAGCAGTAAACAGGGGATGAATACGCAGTATTTT.

This clonotype occurred many times. The rearrangement joins TRBV6-6 to TRBJ1-1, with D uncertain. The V end lost 6 bases, the J end lost 2 bases, and 7 bases lay between the germline ends. The CDR3 consists of 12 residues. Per germline, CDR1 MNHNY and CDR2 SVGAGI (reference sequence). The CDR3 DNA reads as TGTGCCAGCAGCGTCAGCAACACTGAAGCTTTCTTT. Its translation is CASSVSNTEAFF.

This clonotype was seen a few times. This sequence joins TRBV11-3 and TRBJ2-3, with a possible D match to TRBD2 (6 bases). The V end lost 2 bases, the J end lost 1 base, and 13 bases lay between the germline ends. There are 16 residues in the CDR3. Germline V gives CDR1 SGHNT, CDR2 YENEEA. CDR3 bases: TGTGCCAGCAGCTTATCCGTGCGGGGCCGCACAGATACGCAGTATTTT. It specifies CASSLSVRGRTDTQYF.

This clonotype has just a few counts. The rearrangement uses TRBV6-4 and TRBJ1-1, with a tentative D call TRBD1 (6 bases). With 4 bases removed from V and 4 bases from J, the gap between germline ends came to 10 bases. This CDR3 has 13 residues. Germline CDR1 is MRHNA and CDR2 is SNTAGT. The CDR3 bases are TGTGCCAGCAGTGTACAGGGAGGCACTGAAGCTTTCTTT. It codes for CASSVQGGTEAFF.

There are a few counts of this clonotype. This rearrangement joins TRBV3-1 to TRBJ2-7, with 7 nucleotides matching TRBD1. CDR1 is LGHDT, CDR2 YNNKEL, per germline (reference sequence). Losses at the gene ends were 4 bases for V and 5 bases for J; bases not matched to a gene: 11. The CDR3 has 15 amino acids. The CDR3 region is CASSPRTGTSHEQYF. Here the CDR3 DNA reads TGTGCCAGCAGCCCGAGGACAGGAACATCCCACGAGCAGTACTTC.

This clonotype has only a few counts. A junction boundary mismatches the germline segment, possibly from a read error. The genes are TRBV24-1 and TRBJ2-1, with TRBD2 identical over 14 bases. The CDR3 is made up of 14 amino acids. The germline CDR1 and CDR2 sequences are KGHDR and SFDVKD. The DNA for the CDR3 is TGTGCCACCAGTGTGGGGACTAGCGGGGGCCCGAGATACTTC. Translated, it gives CATSVGTSGGPRYF.

This clonotype was detected only a few times. Mismatch with germline at one junction end may stem from a read error. The V gene is TRBV5-5, the J gene TRBJ2-3, with 8 nucleotides matching TRBD1. Per the germline V gene, CDR1 is SGHKS and CDR2 is YYEKEE (reference sequence). This CDR3 has 14 amino acids. As DNA, the CDR3 is TGTGTCAGCAGCCCGACAGGGGGCACAGATACGCAGTATTTT. Encoded protein: CVSSPTGGTDTQYF.